Shown below are 21 T cell receptor beta chains from a single sample sequenced in a study of OX40 agonist ivuxolimab in advanced cancers. Library preparation employed the immunoSEQ multiplex PCR assay. TCRdb took over this immuneACCESS table, retaining in-frame rearrangements with V and J assigned. Such tables are incomplete; in checked studies, under half of the missing clones stem from an unresolved V gene, and the remainder is unexplained. This sample comprises some 80,000 clones, 75% to 90% of them detected only once. 0.45% to 0.55% of the sample is taken by the ten largest. The input for sequencing was CD4+ or CD8+ T cells sorted from blood, taken in a trial of the OX40 agonist ivuxolimab. These receptors originate from an adult with an advanced solid tumor such as melanoma, head and neck, liver or kidney cancer.

The chain carries TRBV28 and TRBJ2-2; weak D call: TRBD2 (6 bases). Germline V gene data show CDR1 as MDHEN and CDR2 as SYDVKM. The CDR3 length is 14 residues. Trimming took off 2 bases at V and 5 bases at J, with 9 bases between the two ends. Written as DNA, the CDR3 is TGTGCCAGCAGTTTAGGGGGGAGGACCGGGGAGCTGTTTTTT. It specifies CASSLGGRTGELFF.

A single count supports this clone. V usage is TRBV7-6 and J usage is TRBJ2-1, with D unclear. V lost 1 base, J lost 3 bases, and 13 bases lay in between. The CDR3 totals 16 residues. Looked up from germline, CDR1 is SGHVS and CDR2 is FNYEAQ. The CDR3 DNA sequence: TGTGCCAGCAGCTTAGGGGCTGGCGGATACTACAATGAGCAGTTCTTC. Its protein product is CASSLGAGGYYNEQFF.

The gene calls are TRBV18 and TRBJ1-2, with D perhaps matching TRBD1 (6 bases). The CDR3 has 14 amino acids. The V gene lost 3 bases and the J gene lost 4 bases, with 12 bases spanning the gap. Germline V lookup: CDR1 KGHSH, CDR2 LQKENI. CDR3 DNA: TGTGCCAGCTCACCGGGAGGAGGGGGCTATGGCTACACCTTC. It is translated as CASSPGGGGYGYTF. Full variable domain (rest looked up from reference TRBV18 and TRBJ1-2): NAGVMQNPRHLVRRRGQEARLRCSPMKGHSHVYWYRQLPEEGLKFMVYLQKENIIDESGMPKERFSAEFPKEGPSILRIQQVVRGDSAAYFCASSPGGGGYGYTFGSGTRLTVV.

V is TRBV15 and J is TRBJ2-3; the match to TRBD2 covers 14 bases. J lost 2 bases, V lost 4 bases, and 2 bases had no gene match. The CDR3 totals 16 residues. The germline V gene has CDR1 LNHNV and CDR2 YYDKDF (reference sequence). The CDR3 protein is CATSTGLAGVTDTQYF. Written as DNA, the CDR3 is TGTGCCACCAGCACGGGACTAGCGGGAGTCACAGATACGCAGTATTTT.

The chain couples TRBV2 to TRBJ1-1, with 7 positions matching TRBD1. Germline assignment: CDR1 SNHLY and CDR2 FYNNEI. J gave up 5 bases and V 7 bases, and 7 bases lay outside the gene matches. The CDR3 spans 13 residues. CDR3 sequence: CASTATGRTEAFF. As DNA, the CDR3 is TGTGCCAGCACCGCGACAGGGAGGACTGAAGCTTTCTTT.

This clone has a single count. The chain couples TRBV19 to TRBJ1-4; perhaps TRBD1 as D (6 bases). Trimming removed 1 base at V and 2 bases at J, with 14 bases between. Germline assignment: CDR1 LNHDA and CDR2 SQIVND (reference sequence). This CDR3 contains 17 residues. The chain's CDR3 is CASSIVSARGTNEKLFF. CDR3 coding DNA: TGTGCCAGTAGTATAGTCAGCGCCAGGGGCACTAATGAAAAACTGTTTTTT.

The gene calls are TRBV29-1 and TRBJ1-1, with 9 positions matching TRBD1. Germline values: CDR1 SQVTM, CDR2 ANQGSEA. V was clipped by 4 bases and J by 0 bases; unmatched bases: 6. The CDR3 contains 15 residues. The CDR3 loop reads CSVVFTGGMNTEAFF. The CDR3 bases are TGCAGCGTTGTGTTCACAGGGGGCATGAACACTGAAGCTTTCTTT.

V gene TRBV19 combines with J gene TRBJ2-7; D is unclear. The CDR3 loop spans 13 amino acids. With 2 bases removed from V and 3 bases from J, the gap between germline ends came to 8 bases. The germline V gene encodes CDR1 LNHDA and CDR2 SQIVND (reference sequence). This CDR3 reads CASSIQDGYEQYF. CDR3 nucleotides: TGTGCCAGTAGTATACAAGACGGCTACGAGCAGTACTTC.

V and J are TRBV5-1 and TRBJ2-1; TRBD1 agrees at 10 bases. J was trimmed by 8 bases and V by 2 bases; bases with no gene match: 13. Germline CDR1 and CDR2: SGHRS and YFSETQ. The CDR3 totals 17 residues. CDR3 sequence (DNA): TGCGCCAGCAGCTTTGGTCCGGGACAGGGGTTAGGGGATGAGCAGTTCTTC. It is translated as CASSFGPGQGLGDEQFF.

The CDR3 DNA sequence: TGCGCCAGCAGCCAACGGGGAAGCTATGGCTACACCTTC. Translating it yields CASSQRGSYGYTF. The chain carries TRBV4-1 and TRBJ1-2; the D is unclear. V was shortened by 2 bases and J by 4 bases, with 8 bases between the two germline ends. CDR3 length: 13 amino acids. Germline V gene data show CDR1 as MGHRA and CDR2 as YSYEKL.

This chain uses TRBV5-6 with TRBJ1-2; D remains ambiguous. This CDR3 comprises 13 residues. Trimming cost V 1 base and J 9 bases, with 13 bases left between them. CDR1 and CDR2 (germline): SGHDT, YYEEEE. Here the CDR3 reads CASSLRPGQSYTF. The CDR3 DNA reads as TGTGCCAGCAGCTTGAGGCCAGGCCAGAGCTACACCTTC.

The rearrangement uses TRBV19 and TRBJ1-3; D perhaps matches TRBD1 (5 bases). Germline V gives CDR1 LNHDA, CDR2 SQIVND (reference sequence). The CDR3 length is 17 residues. The V end was cut by 3 bases, the J end by 2 bases, with 17 bases between. CDR3 sequence reads: CASSIGGAGKAGNTIYF. For the CDR3, the DNA is TGTGCCAGTAGTATCGGTGGGGCAGGGAAAGCTGGAAACACCATATATTTT.

V is TRBV6-5 and J is TRBJ2-1, with D perhaps TRBD2 (5 bases). V lost 6 bases, J lost 8 bases, and 17 bases lay in between. The germline CDR1 and CDR2 sequences are MNHEY and SVGAGI. The CDR3 consists of 14 residues. The CDR3 reads CASSYRGGEDEQFF. The CDR3 region has the DNA TGTGCCAGCAGCTATCGGGGTGGAGAGGATGAGCAGTTCTTC.

This chain connects TRBV5-1 to TRBJ1-5; D ambiguous. Deletions cut 0 bases from V and 2 bases from J, with 3 bases between. Germline V lookup: CDR1 SGHRS, CDR2 YFSETQ. The CDR3 is 13 amino acids. CDR3 bases: TGCGCCAGCAGCTTGGATGGCAATCAGCCCCAGCATTTT. As protein: CASSLDGNQPQHF.

V is TRBV4-3 and J is TRBJ2-2, with D tentatively TRBD2 (5 bases). V was shortened by 0 bases and J by 12 bases, with 11 bases between the two germline ends. The germline V gene encodes CDR1 LGHNA and CDR2 YSLEER. CDR3 length: 13 residues. CDR3 nucleotides: TGCGCCAGCAGCCAAGACGGGGTGGGGAAGCTGTTTTTT. It translates to CASSQDGVGKLFF.

The genes are TRBV2 and TRBJ2-7; D not resolved. CDR3 length: 15 amino acids. CDR1 is SNHLY, CDR2 FYNNEI, per germline. Deletions cut 3 bases from V and 1 base from J, with 13 bases between. CDR3 bases: TGTGCCAGCAGTGATAATTTGGGCAGTTCCTACGAGCAGTACTTC. It yields the protein CASSDNLGSSYEQYF.

The chain carries TRBV30 and TRBJ1-2; 7 bases map to TRBD1. CDR1 and CDR2 from the germline V gene are GTSNPN and SVGIG (reference sequence). The length of the CDR3 is 12 residues. Trimming cost V 3 bases and J 8 bases; bases outside gene matches: 6. The CDR3 DNA follows: TGTGCCTGGAGGAAACAGGGGCGCGGCTACACCTTC. This gives the protein CAWRKQGRGYTF. Based on the CDR3 plus reference TRBV30 and TRBJ1-2, the full variable domain is SQTIHQWPATLVQPVGSPLSLECTVEGTSNPNLYWYRQAAGRGLQLLFYSVGIGQISSEVPQNLSASRPQDRQFILSSKKLLLSDSGFYLCAWRKQGRGYTFGSGTRLTVV.

The CDR3, as DNA: TGTGCCAGCACCCGACGGGAACCCATGAACACTGAAGCTTTCTTT. It is translated as CASTRREPMNTEAFF. This rearrangement joins TRBV5-5 to TRBJ1-1; no definite D call. Germline-derived CDR1 and CDR2 are SGHKS and YYEKEE (reference sequence). CDR3 length: 15 residues. The germline V and J ends were trimmed by 6 bases and 0 bases, with 15 bases remaining between them.

The V gene is TRBV6-6, the J gene TRBJ2-5; the D is unclear. The J call may be incorrect, as the DNA end agrees better with TRBJ2-7. Germline loops: CDR1 MNHNY, CDR2 SVGAGI (reference sequence). This CDR3 has 14 amino acids. The CDR3 protein is CASKAAPSSYEQYF. The CDR3 nucleotides read TGTGCCTCCAAGGCGGCACCAAGCTCCTACGAGCAGTACTTC.

CDR3 DNA sequence: TGCAGCGTCACGGCCCCGGTAGGTCCGTACGAGCAGTACTTC. It translates to CSVTAPVGPYEQYF. The chain couples TRBV29-1 to TRBJ2-7; D not certain. In germline, CDR1 is SQVTM, CDR2 ANQGSEA. CDR3 size: 14 residues. Trimming shortened V by 6 bases and J by 4 bases, and 19 bases separated the two germline ends.

The V call is TRBV11-3, the J call TRBJ2-3; TRBD2 is a possible D gene (6 bases). The CDR3 has 14 amino acids. V gave up 0 bases and J gave up 6 bases, with 10 bases separating them. Per the germline V gene, CDR1 is SGHNT and CDR2 is YENEEA. CDR3 amino acids: CASSLDRGADTQYF. CDR3 coding DNA: TGTGCCAGCAGCTTAGATCGCGGGGCCGATACGCAGTATTTT. Full variable domain (missing parts from reference TRBV11-3 and TRBJ2-3): EAGVVQSPRYKIIEKKQPVAFWCNPISGHNTLYWYLQNLGQGPELLIRYENEEAVDDSQLPKDRFSAERLKGVDSTLKIQPAELGDSAVYLCASSLDRGADTQYFGPGTRLTVL.